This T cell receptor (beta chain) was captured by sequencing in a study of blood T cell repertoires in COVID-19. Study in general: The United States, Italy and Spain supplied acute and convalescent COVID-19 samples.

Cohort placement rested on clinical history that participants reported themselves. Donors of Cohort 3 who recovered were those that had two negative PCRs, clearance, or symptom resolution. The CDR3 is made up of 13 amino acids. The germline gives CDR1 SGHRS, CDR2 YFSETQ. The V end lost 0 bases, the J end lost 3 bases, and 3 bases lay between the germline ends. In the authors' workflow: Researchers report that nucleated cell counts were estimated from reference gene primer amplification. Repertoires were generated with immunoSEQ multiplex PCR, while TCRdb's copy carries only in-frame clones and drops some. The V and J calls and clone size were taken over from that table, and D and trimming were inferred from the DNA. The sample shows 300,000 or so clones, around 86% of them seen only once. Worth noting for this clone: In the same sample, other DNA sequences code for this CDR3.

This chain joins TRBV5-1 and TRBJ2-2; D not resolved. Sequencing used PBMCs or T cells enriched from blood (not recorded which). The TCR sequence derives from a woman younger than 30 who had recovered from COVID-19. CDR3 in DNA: TGCGCCAGCAGCTTGGCGGACACCGGGGAGCTGTTTTTT. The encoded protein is CASSLADTGELFF.